This T cell receptor beta chain was profiled in a study of Ad26.COV2.S vaccination and SARS-CoV-2 variants. Study overall: By the intramuscular route, Ad26.COV2.S was given once, or twice 56 days apart.

This table comes from immunoSEQ multiplex PCR, and its TCRdb copy is limited to in-frame clones, with some not included. Here the sample spans hundreds of thousands of clones, approximately 88% being singletons. On this clone itself: The antigen is unknown.

The CDR3 is made up of 12 amino acids. The germline V gene has CDR1 SGHAT and CDR2 FQNNGV. The V segment lost 6 bases and the J segment 9 bases; nucleotides outside the gene matches: 6. The treatment is: about 20 received Ad26.COV2.S at low or high dose, single or two shots; roughly 5 received placebo; per-sample allocation not given. All samples were drawn on day 63, counting from the first vaccine or placebo injection. Notes on the study in general: Placebo recipients and vaccine recipients were similar in non-spike TCR breadth. CD8+ and CD4+ T cells specific for spike reportedly responded with substantial breadth after vaccination. Total T cell responses, in the TCR breadth and depth analyses, may have been underestimated.

The receptor comes from a person between 18 and 65 years old who received the Ad26.COV2.S COVID-19 vaccine or a placebo. The chain couples TRBV11-2 to TRBJ2-3, with 7 bases lining up with TRBD2. The input for sequencing was peripheral blood, taken in a trial of Ad26.COV2.S vaccine versus placebo. CDR3 DNA: TGTGCCAGCAGAATCATGGGGGGGACGCAGTATTTT. Translating gives CASRIMGGTQYF.